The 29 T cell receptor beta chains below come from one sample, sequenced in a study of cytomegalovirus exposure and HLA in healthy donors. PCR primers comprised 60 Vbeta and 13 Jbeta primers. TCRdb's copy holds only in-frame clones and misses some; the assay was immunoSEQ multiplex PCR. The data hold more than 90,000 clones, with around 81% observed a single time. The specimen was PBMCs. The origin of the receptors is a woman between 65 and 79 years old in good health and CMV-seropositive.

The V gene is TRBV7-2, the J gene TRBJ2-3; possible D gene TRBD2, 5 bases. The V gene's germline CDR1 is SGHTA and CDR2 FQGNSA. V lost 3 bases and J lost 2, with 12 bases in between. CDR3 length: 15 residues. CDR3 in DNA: TGTGCCAGCAGCTTGCAACTAGTATCCACAGATACGCAGTATTTT. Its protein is CASSLQLVSTDTQYF.

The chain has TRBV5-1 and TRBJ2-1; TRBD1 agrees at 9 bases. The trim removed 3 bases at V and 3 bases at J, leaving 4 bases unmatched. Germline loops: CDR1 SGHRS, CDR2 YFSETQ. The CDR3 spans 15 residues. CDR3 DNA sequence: TGCGCCAGCAGCTCTGGACAGGGGAACTACAATGAGCAGTTCTTC. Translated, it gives CASSSGQGNYNEQFF.

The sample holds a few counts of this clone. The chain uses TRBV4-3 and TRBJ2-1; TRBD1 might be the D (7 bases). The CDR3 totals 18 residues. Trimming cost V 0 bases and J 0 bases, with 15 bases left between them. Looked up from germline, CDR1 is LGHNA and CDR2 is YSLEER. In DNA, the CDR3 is TGCGCCAGCAGCCAAGATGGGTCAGGGGGGCACTCCTACAATGAGCAGTTCTTC. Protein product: CASSQDGSGGHSYNEQFF.

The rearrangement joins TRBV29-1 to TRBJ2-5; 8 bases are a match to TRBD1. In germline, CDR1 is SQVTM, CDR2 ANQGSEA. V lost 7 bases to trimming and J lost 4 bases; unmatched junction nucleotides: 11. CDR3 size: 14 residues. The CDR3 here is CSARPQGASETQYF. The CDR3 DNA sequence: TGCAGCGCCCGACCCCAGGGGGCTTCAGAGACCCAGTACTTC.

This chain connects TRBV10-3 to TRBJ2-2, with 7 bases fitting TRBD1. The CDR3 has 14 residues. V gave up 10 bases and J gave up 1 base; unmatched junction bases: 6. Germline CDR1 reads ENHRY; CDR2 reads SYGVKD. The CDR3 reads CATSTGENTGELFF. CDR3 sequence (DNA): TGTGCCACCTCTACAGGGGAGAACACCGGGGAGCTGTTTTTT.

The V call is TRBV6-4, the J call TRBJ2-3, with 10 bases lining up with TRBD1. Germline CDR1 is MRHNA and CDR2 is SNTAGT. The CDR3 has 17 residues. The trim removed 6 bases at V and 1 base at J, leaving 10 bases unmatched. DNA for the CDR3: TGTGCCAGCAGCCCCACAACCGGGACAGGGGGCACAGATACGCAGTATTTT. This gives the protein CASSPTTGTGGTDTQYF.

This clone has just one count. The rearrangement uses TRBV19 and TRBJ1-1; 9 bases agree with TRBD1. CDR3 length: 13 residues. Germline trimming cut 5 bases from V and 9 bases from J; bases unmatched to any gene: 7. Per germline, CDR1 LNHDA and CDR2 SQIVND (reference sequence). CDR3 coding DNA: TGTGCCAGTAGTTCCCCGGACAGGGGAAAAGCTTTCTTT. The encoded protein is CASSSPDRGKAFF.

DNA for the CDR3: TGTGCCAGCAACCCGGGACAGGGTTCGGGCACCGGGGAGCTGTTTTTT. This encodes CASNPGQGSGTGELFF. V is TRBV28 and J is TRBJ2-2; 9 bases match TRBD1. The CDR3 runs to 16 residues. V lost 7 bases, J lost 4 bases, and 10 bases stayed unmatched. Germline CDR1 MDHEN, CDR2 SYDVKM.

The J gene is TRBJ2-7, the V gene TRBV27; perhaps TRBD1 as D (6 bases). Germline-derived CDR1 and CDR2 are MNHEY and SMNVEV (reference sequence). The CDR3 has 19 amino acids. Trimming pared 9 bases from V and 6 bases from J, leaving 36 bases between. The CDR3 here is CARLGWGHRLLTERSEQYF. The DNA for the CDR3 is TGTGCCAGGCTGGGATGGGGACACCGCCTCTTGACCGAACGGAGCGAGCAGTACTTC.

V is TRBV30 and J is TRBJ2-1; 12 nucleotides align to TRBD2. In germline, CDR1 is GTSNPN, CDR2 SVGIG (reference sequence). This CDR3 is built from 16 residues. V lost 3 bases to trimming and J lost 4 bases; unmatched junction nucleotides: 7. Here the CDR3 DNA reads TGTGCCTGGAGGGGAACGACTAGCGGGAGTTACAATGAGCAGTTCTTC. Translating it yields CAWRGTTSGSYNEQFF.

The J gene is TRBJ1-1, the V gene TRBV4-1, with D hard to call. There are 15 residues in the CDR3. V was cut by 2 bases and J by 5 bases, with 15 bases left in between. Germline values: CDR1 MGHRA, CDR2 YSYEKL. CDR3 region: CASSQKSVDGTEAFF. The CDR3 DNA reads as TGCGCCAGCAGCCAAAAGTCGGTAGACGGGACTGAAGCTTTCTTT.

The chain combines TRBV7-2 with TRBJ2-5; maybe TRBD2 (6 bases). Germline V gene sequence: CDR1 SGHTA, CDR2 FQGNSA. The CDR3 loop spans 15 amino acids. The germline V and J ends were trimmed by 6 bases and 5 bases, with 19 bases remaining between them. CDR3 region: CASRLQHPGSETQYF. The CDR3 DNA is TGTGCCAGCAGACTGCAACACCCCGGGAGTGAGACCCAGTACTTC.

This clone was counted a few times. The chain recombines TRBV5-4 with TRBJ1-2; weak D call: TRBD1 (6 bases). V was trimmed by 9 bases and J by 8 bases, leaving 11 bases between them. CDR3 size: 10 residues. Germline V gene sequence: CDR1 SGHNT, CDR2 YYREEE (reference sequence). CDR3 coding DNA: TGTGCCACACAGGGTAACGGCTACACCTTC. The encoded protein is CATQGNGYTF.

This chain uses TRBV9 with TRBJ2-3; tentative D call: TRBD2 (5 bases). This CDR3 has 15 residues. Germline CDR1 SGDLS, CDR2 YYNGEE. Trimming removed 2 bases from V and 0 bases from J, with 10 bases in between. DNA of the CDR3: TGTGCCAGCAGCGTCCGCAGCGGAAGCACAGATACGCAGTATTTT. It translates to CASSVRSGSTDTQYF. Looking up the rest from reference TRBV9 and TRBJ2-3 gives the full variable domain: DSGVTQTPKHLITATGQRVTLRCSPRSGDLSVYWYQQSLDQGLQFLIQYYNGEERAKGNILERFSAQQFPDLHSELNLSSLELGDSALYFCASSVRSGSTDTQYFGPGTRLTVL.

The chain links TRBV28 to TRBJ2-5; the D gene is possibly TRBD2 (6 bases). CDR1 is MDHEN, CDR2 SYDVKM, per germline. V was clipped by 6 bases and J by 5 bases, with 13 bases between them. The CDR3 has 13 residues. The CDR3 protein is CASRGGEWETQYF. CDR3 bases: TGTGCCAGCAGGGGCGGGGAGTGGGAGACCCAGTACTTC. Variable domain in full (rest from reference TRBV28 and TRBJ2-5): DVKVTQSSRYLVKRTGEKVFLECVQDMDHENMFWYRQDPGLGLRLIYFSYDVKMKEKGDIPEGYSVSREKKERFSLILESASTNQTSMYLCASRGGEWETQYFGPGTRLLVL.

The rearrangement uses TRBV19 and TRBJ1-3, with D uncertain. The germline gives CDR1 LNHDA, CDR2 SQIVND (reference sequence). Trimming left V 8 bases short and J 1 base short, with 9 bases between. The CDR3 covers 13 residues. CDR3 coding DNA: TGTGCCAGTTCCAAACAGTCTGGAAACACCATATATTTT. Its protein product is CASSKQSGNTIYF.

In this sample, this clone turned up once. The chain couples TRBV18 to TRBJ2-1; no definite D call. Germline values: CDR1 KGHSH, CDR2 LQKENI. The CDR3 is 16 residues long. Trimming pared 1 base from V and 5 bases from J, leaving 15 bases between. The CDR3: CASSPQSWAGNNEQFF. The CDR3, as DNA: TGTGCCAGCTCACCACAGTCATGGGCCGGAAACAATGAGCAGTTCTTC.

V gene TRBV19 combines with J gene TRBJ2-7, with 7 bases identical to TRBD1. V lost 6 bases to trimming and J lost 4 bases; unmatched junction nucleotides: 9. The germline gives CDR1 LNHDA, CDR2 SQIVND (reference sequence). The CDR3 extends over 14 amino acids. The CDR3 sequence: CASSRTGERYEQYF. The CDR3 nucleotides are TGTGCCAGTAGCCGAACAGGGGAGCGGTACGAGCAGTACTTC.

DNA for the CDR3: TGTGCCAGCAGTCCATCCGAACGGGAAGCTTTCTTT. Protein product: CASSPSEREAFF. V gene TRBV6-5 combines with J gene TRBJ1-1; D gene unclear. The V end lost 5 bases, the J end lost 8 bases, and 12 bases lay between the germline ends. Germline V lookup: CDR1 MNHEY, CDR2 SVGAGI. The CDR3 consists of 12 residues.

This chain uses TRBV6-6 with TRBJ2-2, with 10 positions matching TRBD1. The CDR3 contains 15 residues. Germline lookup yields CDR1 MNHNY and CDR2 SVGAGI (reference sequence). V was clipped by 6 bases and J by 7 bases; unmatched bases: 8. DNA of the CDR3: TGTGCCAGCAGACCCGGACAGGGGGAGAACGGGGAGCTGTTTTTT. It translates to CASRPGQGENGELFF.

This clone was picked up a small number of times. This CDR3 reads CASSHGTREGANEKLFF. Here the CDR3 DNA reads TGTGCCAGCAGCCACGGGACAAGGGAAGGTGCTAATGAAAAACTGTTTTTT. This chain links TRBV9 with TRBJ1-4, with a weak D call TRBD1 (6 bases). The CDR3 sequence is 17 residues long. With 4 bases removed from V and 3 bases from J, the gap between germline ends came to 19 bases. CDR1 is SGDLS and CDR2 is YYNGEE in the germline V gene.

The CDR3 sequence: CASRPRQGNTGELFF. As DNA, the CDR3 is TGTGCCAGCCGCCCGAGACAGGGCAATACCGGGGAGCTGTTTTTT. The chain recombines TRBV2 with TRBJ2-2; TRBD1 agrees at 7 bases. The CDR3 totals 15 residues. Trimming took 8 bases from V and 5 from J; bases not matched to a gene: 11. Germline values: CDR1 SNHLY, CDR2 FYNNEI.

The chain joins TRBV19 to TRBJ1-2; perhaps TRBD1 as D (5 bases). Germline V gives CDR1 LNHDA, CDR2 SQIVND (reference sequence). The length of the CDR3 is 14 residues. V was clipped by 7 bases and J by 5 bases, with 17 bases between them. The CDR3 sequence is CASTADRTLYGYTF. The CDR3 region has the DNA TGTGCCAGTACGGCCGACAGAACCTTGTATGGCTACACCTTC.

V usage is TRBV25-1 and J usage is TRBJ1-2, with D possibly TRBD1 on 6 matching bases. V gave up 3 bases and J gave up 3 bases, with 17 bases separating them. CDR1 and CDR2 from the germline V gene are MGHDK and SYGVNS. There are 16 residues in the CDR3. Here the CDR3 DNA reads TGTGCCAGCAGTGACACCATCCAGGGGATATACTATGGCTACACCTTC. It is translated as CASSDTIQGIYYGYTF.

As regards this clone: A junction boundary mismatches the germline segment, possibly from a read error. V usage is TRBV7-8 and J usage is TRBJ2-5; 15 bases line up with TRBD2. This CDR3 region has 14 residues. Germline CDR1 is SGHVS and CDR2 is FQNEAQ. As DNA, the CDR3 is TGTGCCAGCAGCTCGGGACTAGCGGGAGGACTAACTGACTTC. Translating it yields CASSSGLAGGLTDF.

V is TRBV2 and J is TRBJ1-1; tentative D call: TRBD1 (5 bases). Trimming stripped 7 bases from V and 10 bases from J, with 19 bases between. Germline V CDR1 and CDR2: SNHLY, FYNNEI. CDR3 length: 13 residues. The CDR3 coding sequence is TGTGCCAGCACGCTTGACTCCCTTCAGGGAGCTTTCTTT. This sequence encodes CASTLDSLQGAFF.

The CDR3 nucleotides read TGTGCCAGCAGCGACCGGGGGACCCAGTACTTC. The encoded protein is CASSDRGTQYF. The chain links TRBV7-9 to TRBJ2-5; tentative D call: TRBD2 (5 bases). The CDR3 is 11 residues long. V lost 5 bases to trimming and J lost 7 bases, with 8 bases between them. Germline V gene lookup returns CDR1 SEHNR and CDR2 FQNEAQ (reference sequence).

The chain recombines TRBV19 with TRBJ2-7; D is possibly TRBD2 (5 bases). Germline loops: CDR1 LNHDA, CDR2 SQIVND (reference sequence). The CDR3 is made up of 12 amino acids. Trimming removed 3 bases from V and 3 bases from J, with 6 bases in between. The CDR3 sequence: CASSIGGYEQYF. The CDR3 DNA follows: TGTGCCAGTAGTATCGGAGGCTACGAGCAGTACTTC.

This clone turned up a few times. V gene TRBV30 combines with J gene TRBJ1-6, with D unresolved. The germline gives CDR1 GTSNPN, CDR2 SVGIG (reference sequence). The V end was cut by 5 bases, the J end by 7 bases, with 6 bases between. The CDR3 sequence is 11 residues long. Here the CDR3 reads CAWAGNSPLHF. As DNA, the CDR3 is TGTGCCTGGGCAGGAAATTCACCCCTCCACTTT.